The text below deals with one T cell receptor beta chain. The antigen remains unidentified. Using RNA transcripts, the TCR beta CDR3 regions were amplified. An initial RT-PCR round employing HTBI primers preceded a second-round multiplex PCR. TCRdb re-derived calls from the multiplex PCR reads in MiXCR, one entry per CDR3 protein. The table shows about 620,000 distinct CDR3 sequences, with about a fifth occurring only once. The length of the CDR3 is 15 residues. The germline V gene has CDR1 SEHNR and CDR2 FQNEAQ (reference sequence). The V end was cut by 1 base, the J end by 4 bases, with 13 bases between. The term stable hyperthyroidism indicated an absence of ophthalmopathy within 18 months of follow-up. Diagnoses were established from clinical symptoms, serum thyroxine, TRAb, thyroid ultrasound and orbital computed tomography. This specimen belongs to a study of Graves' ophthalmopathy and Graves' hyperthyroidism.

Study results and caveats: Ophthalmopathy progression was predicted with 70.59% sensitivity and about 72% specificity. Among thyroid clonotypes expanded above 0.001 frequency, most also appeared in blood.

The V call is TRBV7-9, the J call TRBJ1-2; D might be TRBD1 (5 bases). Sequencing was performed on peripheral blood. This sequence was found in a woman aged 18-29 years with stable Graves' hyperthyroidism. Some clones in this sample may be carry-over from other donors' samples. CDR3 nucleotide sequence: TGTGCCAGCAGCTTAGTCAAGGAGGGGAGCTATGGCTACACCTTC. Its protein product is CASSLVKEGSYGYTF. Together with reference TRBV7-9 and TRBJ1-2, the CDR3 gives the full variable domain: DTGVSQNPRHKITKRGQNVTFRCDPISEHNRLYWYRQTLGQGPEFLTYFQNEAQLEKSRLLSDRFSAERPKGSFSTLEIQRTEQGDSAMYLCASSLVKEGSYGYTFGSGTRLTVV.